The 8 T cell receptor beta chains in this list originate from one sample, sequenced in a study of cytomegalovirus exposure and HLA in healthy donors. The study ran its PCR with 60 Vbeta and 13 Jbeta primers. Assay used: immunoSEQ multiplex PCR; TCRdb lists only in-frame clones, some missing. The repertoire holds over 65,000 clones, with roughly 75% as singletons. Material: PBMCs. The receptor source for this set is a woman younger than 45 in good health and CMV-seropositive.

This clone has a single count. The gene calls are TRBV2 and TRBJ1-2; the D is unclear. Trimming removed 8 bases from V and 0 bases from J, with 13 bases in between. CDR3 length: 14 amino acids. The germline gives CDR1 SNHLY, CDR2 FYNNEI. The CDR3 loop reads CASCRDLANYGYTF. Written as DNA, the CDR3 is TGTGCCAGCTGCCGGGATTTAGCTAACTATGGCTACACCTTC.

V gene TRBV9 combines with J gene TRBJ2-5; D gene uncertain. Germline V lookup: CDR1 SGDLS, CDR2 YYNGEE. Trimming left V 0 bases short and J 5 bases short, with 11 bases between. The CDR3 is 14 residues long. The CDR3 nucleotides are TGTGCCAGCAGCGTAGATCCCCTGTTGGAGACCCAGTACTTC. Protein sequence: CASSVDPLLETQYF.

The chain uses TRBV9 and TRBJ2-7; 8 nucleotides agree with TRBD1. Germline values: CDR1 SGDLS, CDR2 YYNGEE. CDR3 length: 14 amino acids. V gave up 4 bases and J gave up 3 bases; unmatched junction bases: 6. The CDR3 nucleotides are TGTGCCAGCAGCCAGGGGGCAGTTGACTACGAGCAGTACTTC. Translated: CASSQGAVDYEQYF.

The chain combines TRBV6-9 with TRBJ2-3; 12 nucleotides agree with TRBD2. The CDR3 consists of 17 residues. The germline V gene encodes CDR1 MNHGY and CDR2 SVAAGI. The V segment lost 4 bases and the J segment 0 bases; nucleotides outside the gene matches: 5. This CDR3 reads CASSSPGTSGSTDTQYF. In nucleotides, the CDR3 is TGTGCCAGCAGTTCCCCCGGGACTAGCGGGAGCACAGATACGCAGTATTTT.

This sequence joins TRBV29-1 and TRBJ1-1; TRBD1 aligns across 8 bases. The CDR3 covers 16 residues. V shed 5 bases and J 0 bases; nucleotides not matched to a gene: 11. Germline CDR1 is SQVTM and CDR2 is ANQGSEA. The CDR3 coding sequence is TGCAGCGTTCAGGGGGCAGGCGGACCCATGAACACTGAAGCTTTCTTT. This codes for CSVQGAGGPMNTEAFF. Using reference TRBV29-1 and TRBJ1-1 for the parts outside the CDR3, the full variable domain is SAVISQKPSRDICQRGTSLTIQCQVDSQVTMMFWYRQQPGQSLTLIATANQGSEATYESGFVIDKFPISRPNLTFSTLTVSNMSPEDSSIYLCSVQGAGGPMNTEAFFGQGTRLTVV.

In this sample, this clone turned up a few times. The chain carries TRBV30 and TRBJ1-4; a possible D gene is TRBD1 (5 bases). Looked up from germline, CDR1 is GTSNPN and CDR2 is SVGIG (reference sequence). The CDR3 length is 13 residues. The V and J ends lost 3 bases and 3 bases respectively, with 8 bases between them. The CDR3 protein is CAWSGGPNEKLFF. CDR3 bases: TGTGCCTGGAGCGGGGGACCTAATGAAAAACTGTTTTTT.

The chain uses TRBV28 and TRBJ2-7, with TRBD1 as a possible D gene (6 bases). The CDR3 spans 18 residues. The V end lost 3 bases, the J end lost 3 bases, and 24 bases lay between the germline ends. Germline V gene data show CDR1 as MDHEN and CDR2 as SYDVKM. The DNA of the CDR3 is TGTGCCAGCAGTTTTAAGTTATCTTGGGGGCAGGCGGACTACGAGCAGTACTTC. It is translated as CASSFKLSWGQADYEQYF.

The chain has TRBV7-8 and TRBJ1-4; the D gene is possibly TRBD1 (5 bases). The ends were cut back, 2 bases at V and 8 bases at J, with 15 bases in the middle. This CDR3 contains 15 residues. Germline V gives CDR1 SGHVS, CDR2 FQNEAQ. The CDR3 DNA sequence: TGTGCCAGCAGCTTACGGGAGGGGTCGGGAGAAAAACTGTTTTTT. Its protein is CASSLREGSGEKLFF.